The subject of this entry is one T cell receptor (beta chain). What it recognizes is unknown. The approximately 120-subject validation cohort, separate from the 666-subject first cohort, included the donors. The sample originates from a study of cytomegalovirus exposure and HLA in healthy donors. Study-wide points: Reports credit the classifier with highly specific, highly sensitive diagnosis of cytomegalovirus status. Altogether, 150 to 200 TCR beta chains were recorded as cytomegalovirus-associated.

Data came from immunoSEQ multiplex PCR; TCRdb stores just in-frame clones and leaves some out. The table shows around 71,000 clones, with approximately 94% occurring only once. Germline V lookup: CDR1 GTSNPN, CDR2 SVGIG (reference sequence). The V and J ends lost 0 bases and 0 bases respectively, with 6 bases between them. The CDR3 totals 14 residues. Sequencing input: PBMCs. This rearrangement joins TRBV30 to TRBJ2-1; no reliable D call. The sequence was collected from a young man in good health and CMV-seropositive. In DNA form, the CDR3 reads TGTGCCTGGAGTGTATACAGCTCCTACAATGAGCAGTTCTTC. It yields the protein CAWSVYSSYNEQFF.